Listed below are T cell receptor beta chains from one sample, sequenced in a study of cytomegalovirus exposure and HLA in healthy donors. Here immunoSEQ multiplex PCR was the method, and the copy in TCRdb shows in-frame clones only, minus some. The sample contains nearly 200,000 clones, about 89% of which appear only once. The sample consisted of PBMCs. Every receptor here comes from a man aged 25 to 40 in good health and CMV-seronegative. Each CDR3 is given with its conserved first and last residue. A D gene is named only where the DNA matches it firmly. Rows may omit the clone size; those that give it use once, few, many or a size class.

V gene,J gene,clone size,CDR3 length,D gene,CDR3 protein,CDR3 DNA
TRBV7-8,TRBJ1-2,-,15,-,CASSSRLGGVYGYTF,TGTGCCAGCAGCAGCCGCCTGGGGGGAGTTTATGGCTACACCTTC
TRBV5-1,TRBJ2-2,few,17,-,CASSDNLGLRNTGELFF,TGCGCCAGCAGCGACAACTTGGGTTTACGGAACACCGGGGAGCTGTTTTTT
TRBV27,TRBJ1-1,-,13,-,CASSFSLRTEAFF,TGTGCCAGCAGTTTTTCCCTGCGGACTGAAGCTTTCTTT
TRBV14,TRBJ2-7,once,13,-,CASSQTRAQEQYF,TGTGCCAGCAGCCAGACTAGAGCACAGGAGCAGTACTTC
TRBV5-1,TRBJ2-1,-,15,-,CASSGWSDNSNEQFF,TGCGCCAGCAGTGGGTGGTCGGACAACTCGAATGAGCAGTTCTTC
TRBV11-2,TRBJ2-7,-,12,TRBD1,CASSQGQYEQYF,TGTGCCAGCAGCCAGGGACAGTACGAGCAGTACTTC
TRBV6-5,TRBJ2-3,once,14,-,CAGQTLFPTDTQYF,TGTGCCGGACAGACACTCTTTCCCACAGATACGCAGTATTTT
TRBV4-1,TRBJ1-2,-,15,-,CASSQDQAGNYGYTF,TGCGCCAGCAGCCAAGATCAGGCAGGAAACTATGGCTACACCTTC
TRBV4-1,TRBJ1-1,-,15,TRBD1,CASSQTGQTNTEAFF,TGCGCCAGCAGCCAGACGGGACAGACAAACACTGAAGCTTTCTTT
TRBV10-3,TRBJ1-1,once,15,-,CAISESQILNTEAFF,TGTGCCATCAGTGAGTCCCAGATTTTGAACACTGAAGCTTTCTTT
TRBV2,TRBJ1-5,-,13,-,CASSEGGGGPQHF,TGTGCCAGCAGTGAAGGGGGAGGAGGTCCCCAGCATTTT
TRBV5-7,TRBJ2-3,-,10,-,CASHTDTQYF,TGTGCCAGCCACACAGATACGCAGTATTTT
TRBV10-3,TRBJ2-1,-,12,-,CAISEIGREQFF,TGTGCCATCAGTGAGATTGGCCGTGAGCAGTTCTTC
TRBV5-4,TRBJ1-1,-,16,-,CASSLGPSQGFTEAFF,TGTGCCAGCAGCTTAGGGCCCTCACAGGGTTTTACTGAAGCTTTCTTT
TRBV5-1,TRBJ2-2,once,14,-,CASSLGQNTGELFF,TGCGCCAGCAGCTTGGGACAGAACACCGGGGAGCTGTTTTTT
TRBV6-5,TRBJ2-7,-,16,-,CASSYGAPEGLIEQYF,TGTGCCAGCAGTTACGGGGCTCCTGAAGGGCTGATCGAGCAGTACTTC
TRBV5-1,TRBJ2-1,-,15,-,CASSLPSGTYNEQFF,TGCGCCAGCAGCCTGCCTTCAGGTACCTACAATGAGCAGTTCTTC
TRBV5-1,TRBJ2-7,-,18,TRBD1,CASSLGSQGQGPTYEQYF,TGCGCCAGCAGCTTGGGGTCCCAGGGACAGGGGCCCACCTACGAGCAGTACTTC
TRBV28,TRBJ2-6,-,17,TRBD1,CASRDRDAVFGANVLTF,TGTGCCAGCAGGGACAGGGACGCCGTTTTTGGGGCCAACGTCCTGACTTTC
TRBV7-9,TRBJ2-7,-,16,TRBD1,CASSRPGTGLSYEQYF,TGTGCCAGCAGTCGTCCCGGGACAGGACTCTCCTACGAGCAGTACTTC
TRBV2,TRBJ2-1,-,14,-,CASSERQSYNEQFF,TGTGCCAGCAGTGAGCGGCAGTCCTACAATGAGCAGTTCTTC
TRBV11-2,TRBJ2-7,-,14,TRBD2,CASSLGGANYEQYF,TGTGCCAGCAGTCTCGGGGGGGCCAACTACGAGCAGTACTTC
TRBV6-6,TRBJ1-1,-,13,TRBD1,CASSYSGQGAAFF,TGTGCCAGCAGTTACTCGGGACAGGGGGCCGCTTTCTTT
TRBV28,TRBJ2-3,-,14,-,CASSTEGDTDTQYF,TGTGCCAGCAGCACGGAAGGGGACACAGATACGCAGTATTTT
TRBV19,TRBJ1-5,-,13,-,CASSPQGSQPQHF,TGTGCCAGTAGTCCTCAGGGAAGTCAGCCCCAGCATTTT
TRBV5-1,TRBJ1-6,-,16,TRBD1,CASSSGQATYNSPLHF,TGCGCCAGCAGCTCCGGACAGGCCACCTATAATTCACCCCTCCACTTT
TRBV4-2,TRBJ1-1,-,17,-,CASSQDLNSNMNTEAFF,TGTGCCAGCAGCCAAGATCTGAACAGTAACATGAACACTGAAGCTTTCTTT